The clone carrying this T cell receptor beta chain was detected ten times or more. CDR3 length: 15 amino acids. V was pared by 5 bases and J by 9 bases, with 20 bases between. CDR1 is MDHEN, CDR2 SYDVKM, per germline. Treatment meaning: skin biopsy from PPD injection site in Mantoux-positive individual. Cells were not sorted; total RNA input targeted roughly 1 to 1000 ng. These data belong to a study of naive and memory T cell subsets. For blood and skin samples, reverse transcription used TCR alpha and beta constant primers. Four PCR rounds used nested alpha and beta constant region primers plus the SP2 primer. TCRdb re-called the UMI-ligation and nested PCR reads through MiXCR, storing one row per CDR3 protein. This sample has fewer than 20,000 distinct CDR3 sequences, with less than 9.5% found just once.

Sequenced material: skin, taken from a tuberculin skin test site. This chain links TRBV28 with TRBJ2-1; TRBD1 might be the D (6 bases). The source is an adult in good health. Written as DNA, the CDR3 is TGTGCCAGCAGTCCTAACGCACAGGGTTACGGTGAGCAGTTCTTC. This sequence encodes CASSPNAQGYGEQFF.